This record concerns one TCR beta chain sequence. Its antigen is as yet unknown. The data stem from a study of T cell clones after liver transplantation. Study-wide findings and caveats: In most of the 8 subjects, circulating graft-donor-reactive CD4 TCRbeta sequences fell significantly after transplant.

Measured with immunoSEQ multiplex PCR; TCRdb has only the in-frame clones, and not every one. Of 55,000 to 75,000 clones in the sample, 80% to 95% were seen once. V lost 1 base and J lost 4, with 9 bases in between. CDR1 and CDR2 (germline): SQVTM, ANQGSEA. This CDR3 region has 13 residues. The origin of this receptor is a human patient who received a liver transplant. Some of the T cells might come from the graft donor. The chain recombines TRBV29-1 with TRBJ2-3; TRBD1 or TRBD2 may be the D gene (6 bases each). The sample in question was CD4+ T cells from blood, obtained approximately 26 months after liver transplant. In nucleotides, the CDR3 is TGCAGCGTTGAAGGGGGGGCCGCAGATACGCAGTATTTT. Protein product: CSVEGGAADTQYF.